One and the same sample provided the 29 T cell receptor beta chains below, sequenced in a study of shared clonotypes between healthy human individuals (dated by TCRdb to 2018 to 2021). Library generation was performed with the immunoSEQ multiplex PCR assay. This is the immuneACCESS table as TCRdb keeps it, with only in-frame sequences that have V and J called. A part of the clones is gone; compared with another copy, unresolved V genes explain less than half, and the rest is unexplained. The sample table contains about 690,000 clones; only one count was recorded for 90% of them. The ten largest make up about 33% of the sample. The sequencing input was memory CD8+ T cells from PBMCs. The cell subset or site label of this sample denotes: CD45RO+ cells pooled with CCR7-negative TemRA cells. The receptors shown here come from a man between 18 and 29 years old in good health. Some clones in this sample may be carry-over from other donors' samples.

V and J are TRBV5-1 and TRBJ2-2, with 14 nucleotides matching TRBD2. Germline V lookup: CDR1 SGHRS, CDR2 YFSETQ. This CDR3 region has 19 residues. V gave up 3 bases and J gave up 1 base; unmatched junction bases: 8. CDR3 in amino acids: CASSWSGTSGSQNTGELFF. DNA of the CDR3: TGCGCCAGCAGCTGGTCGGGGACTAGCGGGAGTCAGAACACCGGGGAGCTGTTTTTT. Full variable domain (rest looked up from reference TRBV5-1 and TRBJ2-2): KAGVTQTPRYLIKTRGQQVTLSCSPISGHRSVSWYQQTPGQGLQFLFEYFSETQRNKGNFPGRFSGRQFSNSRSEMNVSTLELGDSALYLCASSWSGTSGSQNTGELFFGEGSRLTVL.

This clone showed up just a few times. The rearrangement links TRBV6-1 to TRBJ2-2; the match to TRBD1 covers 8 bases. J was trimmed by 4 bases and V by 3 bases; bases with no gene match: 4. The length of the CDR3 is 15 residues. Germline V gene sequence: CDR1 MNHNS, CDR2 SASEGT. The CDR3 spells CASSDWGQATGELFF. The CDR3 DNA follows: TGTGCCAGCAGTGATTGGGGACAGGCCACCGGGGAGCTGTTTTTT.

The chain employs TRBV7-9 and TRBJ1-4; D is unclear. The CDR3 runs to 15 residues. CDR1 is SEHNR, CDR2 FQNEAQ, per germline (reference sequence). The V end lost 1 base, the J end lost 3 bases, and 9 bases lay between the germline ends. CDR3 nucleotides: TGTGCCAGCAGCTTAGTGGTCAGAGCTAATGAAAAACTGTTTTTT. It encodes CASSLVVRANEKLFF.

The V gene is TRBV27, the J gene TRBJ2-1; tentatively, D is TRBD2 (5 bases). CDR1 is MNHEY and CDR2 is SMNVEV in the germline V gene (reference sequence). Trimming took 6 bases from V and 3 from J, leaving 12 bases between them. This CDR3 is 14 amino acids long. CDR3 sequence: CASRSWGDYNEQFF. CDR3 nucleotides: TGTGCCAGCAGGAGTTGGGGAGACTACAATGAGCAGTTCTTC.

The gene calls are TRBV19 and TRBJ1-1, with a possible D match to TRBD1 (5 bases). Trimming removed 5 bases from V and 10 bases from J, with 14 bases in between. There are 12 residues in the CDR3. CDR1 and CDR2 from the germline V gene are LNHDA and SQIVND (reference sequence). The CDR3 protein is CASSEGPSGAFF. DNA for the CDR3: TGTGCCAGTAGTGAGGGGCCCTCAGGAGCTTTCTTT.

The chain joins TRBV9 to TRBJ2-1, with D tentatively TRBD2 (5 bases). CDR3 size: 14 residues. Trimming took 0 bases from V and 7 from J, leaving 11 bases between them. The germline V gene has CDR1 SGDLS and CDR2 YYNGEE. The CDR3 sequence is CASSVGPPGNEQFF. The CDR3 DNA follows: TGTGCCAGCAGCGTAGGCCCCCCGGGGAATGAGCAGTTCTTC.

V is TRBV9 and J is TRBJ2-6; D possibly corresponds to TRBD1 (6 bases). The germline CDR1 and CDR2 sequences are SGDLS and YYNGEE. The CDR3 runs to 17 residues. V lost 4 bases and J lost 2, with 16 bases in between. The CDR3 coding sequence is TGTGCCAGCAGCACACCGCCGACAGGTCCTGGGGCCAACGTCCTGACTTTC. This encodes CASSTPPTGPGANVLTF.

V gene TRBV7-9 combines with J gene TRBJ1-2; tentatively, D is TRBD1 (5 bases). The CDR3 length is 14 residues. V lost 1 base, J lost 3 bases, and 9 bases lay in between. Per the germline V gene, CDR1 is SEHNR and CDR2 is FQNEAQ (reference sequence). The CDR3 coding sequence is TGTGCCAGCAGCTTAGTGGGAGGGGACTATGGCTACACCTTC. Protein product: CASSLVGGDYGYTF.

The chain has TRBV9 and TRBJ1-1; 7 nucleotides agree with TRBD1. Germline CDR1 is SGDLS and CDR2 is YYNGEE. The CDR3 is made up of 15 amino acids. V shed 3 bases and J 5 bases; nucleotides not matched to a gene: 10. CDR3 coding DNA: TGTGCCAGCAGCGCCCCCCCGACAGGGTATACTGAAGCTTTCTTT. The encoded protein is CASSAPPTGYTEAFF. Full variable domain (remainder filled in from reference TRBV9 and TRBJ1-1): DSGVTQTPKHLITATGQRVTLRCSPRSGDLSVYWYQQSLDQGLQFLIQYYNGEERAKGNILERFSAQQFPDLHSELNLSSLELGDSALYFCASSAPPTGYTEAFFGQGTRLTVV.

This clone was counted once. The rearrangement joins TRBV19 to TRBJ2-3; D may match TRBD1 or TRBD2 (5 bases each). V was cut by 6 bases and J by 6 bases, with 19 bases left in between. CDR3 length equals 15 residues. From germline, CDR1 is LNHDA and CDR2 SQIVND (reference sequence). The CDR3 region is CASSLRGERPDTQYF. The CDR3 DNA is TGTGCCAGTAGCCTGAGAGGGGAGAGACCGGATACGCAGTATTTT.

The CDR3 region is CASRGGRGLADNQETQYF. The DNA for the CDR3 is TGTGCCAGCAGGGGGGGCAGGGGACTAGCGGACAACCAAGAGACCCAGTACTTC. The gene calls are TRBV25-1 and TRBJ2-5; 11 bases are a match to TRBD2. Trimming cost V 6 bases and J 0 bases; bases outside gene matches: 12. The CDR3 has 18 amino acids. Germline V gives CDR1 MGHDK, CDR2 SYGVNS.

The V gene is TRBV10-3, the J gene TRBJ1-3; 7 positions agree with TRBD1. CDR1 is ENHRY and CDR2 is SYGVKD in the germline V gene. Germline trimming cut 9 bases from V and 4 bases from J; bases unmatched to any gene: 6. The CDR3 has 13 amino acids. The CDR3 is CAIGTVLGNTIYF. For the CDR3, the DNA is TGTGCCATAGGGACAGTCCTGGGAAACACCATATATTTT.

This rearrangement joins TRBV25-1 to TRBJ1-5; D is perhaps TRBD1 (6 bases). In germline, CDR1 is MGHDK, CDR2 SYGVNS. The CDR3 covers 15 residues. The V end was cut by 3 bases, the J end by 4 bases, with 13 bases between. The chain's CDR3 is CASSEWGAQNQPQHF. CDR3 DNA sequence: TGTGCCAGCAGTGAGTGGGGGGCGCAAAATCAGCCCCAGCATTTT. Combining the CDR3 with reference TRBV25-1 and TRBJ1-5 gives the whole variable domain EADIYQTPRYLVIGTGKKITLECSQTMGHDKMYWYQQDPGMELHLIHYSYGVNSTEKGDLSSESTVSRIRTEHFPLTLESARPSHTSQYLCASSEWGAQNQPQHFGDGTRLSIL.

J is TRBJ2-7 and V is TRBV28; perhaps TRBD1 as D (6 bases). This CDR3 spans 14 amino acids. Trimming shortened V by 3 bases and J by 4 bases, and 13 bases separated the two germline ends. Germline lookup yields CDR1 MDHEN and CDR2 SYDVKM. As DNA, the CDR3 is TGTGCCAGCAGTTTCCGGCAGGGGTGGTACGAGCAGTACTTC. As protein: CASSFRQGWYEQYF.

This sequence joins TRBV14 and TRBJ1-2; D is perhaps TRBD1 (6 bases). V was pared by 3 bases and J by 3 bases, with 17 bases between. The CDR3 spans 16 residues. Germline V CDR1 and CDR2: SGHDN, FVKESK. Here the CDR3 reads CASSQSYRVSYYGYTF. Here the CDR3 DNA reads TGTGCCAGCAGCCAGTCGTACAGGGTTTCATACTATGGCTACACCTTC.

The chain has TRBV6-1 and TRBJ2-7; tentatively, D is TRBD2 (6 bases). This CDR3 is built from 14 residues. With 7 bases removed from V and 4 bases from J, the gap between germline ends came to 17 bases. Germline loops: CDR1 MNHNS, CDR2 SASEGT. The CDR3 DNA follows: TGTGCCAGCACCTTGACAATGGAGGGTTACGAGCAGTACTTC. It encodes CASTLTMEGYEQYF.

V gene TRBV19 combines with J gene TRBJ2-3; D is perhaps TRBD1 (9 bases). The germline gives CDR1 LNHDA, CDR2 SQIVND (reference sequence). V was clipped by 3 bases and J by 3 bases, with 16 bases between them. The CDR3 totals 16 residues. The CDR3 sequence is CASSIRGGQGTDTQYF. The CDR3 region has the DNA TGTGCCAGTAGTATTCGGGGGGGACAGGGAACAGATACGCAGTATTTT.

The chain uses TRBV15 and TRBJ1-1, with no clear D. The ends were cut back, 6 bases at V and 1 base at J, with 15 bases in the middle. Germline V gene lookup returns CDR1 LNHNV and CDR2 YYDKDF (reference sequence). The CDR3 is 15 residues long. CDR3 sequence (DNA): TGTGCCACCAGTCTCAGCTTTGACCCGAACACTGAAGCTTTCTTT. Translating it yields CATSLSFDPNTEAFF.

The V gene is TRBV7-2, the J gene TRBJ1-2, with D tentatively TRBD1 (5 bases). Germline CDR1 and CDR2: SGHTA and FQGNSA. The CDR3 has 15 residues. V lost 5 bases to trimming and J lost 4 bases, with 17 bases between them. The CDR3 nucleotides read TGTGCCAGCAGCGCCTTCGGGGGGGGAGGCTATGGCTACACCTTC. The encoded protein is CASSAFGGGGYGYTF.

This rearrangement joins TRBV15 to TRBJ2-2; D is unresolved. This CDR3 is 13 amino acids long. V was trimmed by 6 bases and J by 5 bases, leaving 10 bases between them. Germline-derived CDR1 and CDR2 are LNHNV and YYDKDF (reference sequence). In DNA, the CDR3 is TGTGCCACCAGTAAAAGAGGTACCGGGGAGCTGTTTTTT. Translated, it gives CATSKRGTGELFF.

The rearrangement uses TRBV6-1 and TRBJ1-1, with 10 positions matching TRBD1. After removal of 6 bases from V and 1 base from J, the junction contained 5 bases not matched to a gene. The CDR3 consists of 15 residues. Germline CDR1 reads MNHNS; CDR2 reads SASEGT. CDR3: CASRDRGDRNTEAFF. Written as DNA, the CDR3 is TGTGCCAGCAGGGACAGGGGGGATCGGAACACTGAAGCTTTCTTT.

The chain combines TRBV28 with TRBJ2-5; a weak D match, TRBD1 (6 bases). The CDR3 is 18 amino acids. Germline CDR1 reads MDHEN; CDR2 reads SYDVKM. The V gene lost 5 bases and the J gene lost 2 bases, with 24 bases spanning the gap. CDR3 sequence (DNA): TGTGCCAGCAGTCTAGATGCGTACAGGGTCGTGGCTCAAGAGACCCAGTACTTC. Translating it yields CASSLDAYRVVAQETQYF.

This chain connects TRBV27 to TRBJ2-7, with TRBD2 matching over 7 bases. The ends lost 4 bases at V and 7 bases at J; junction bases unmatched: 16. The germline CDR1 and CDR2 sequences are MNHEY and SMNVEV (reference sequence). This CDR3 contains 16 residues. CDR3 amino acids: CASSSPRLASIGEQYF. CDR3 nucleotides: TGTGCCAGCAGTTCCCCGCGACTAGCCTCCATCGGAGAGCAGTACTTC.

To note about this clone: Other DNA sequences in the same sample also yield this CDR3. The CDR3 protein is CASSLSNTGELFF. The CDR3 DNA sequence: TGTGCCAGCAGCTTAAGTAACACCGGGGAGCTGTTTTTT. The J gene is TRBJ2-2, the V gene TRBV7-3; D unclear. Germline V gene data show CDR1 as SGHTA and CDR2 as FQGTGA. V dropped 1 base and J dropped 2 bases, with 2 bases sitting between them. The CDR3 is 13 residues long.

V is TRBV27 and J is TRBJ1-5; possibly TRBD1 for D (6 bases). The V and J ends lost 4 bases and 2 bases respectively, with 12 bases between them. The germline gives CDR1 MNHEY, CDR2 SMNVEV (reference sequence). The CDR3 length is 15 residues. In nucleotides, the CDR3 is TGTGCCAGCAGTTCCAGGGGATCCGGCAATCAGCCCCAGCATTTT. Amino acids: CASSSRGSGNQPQHF.

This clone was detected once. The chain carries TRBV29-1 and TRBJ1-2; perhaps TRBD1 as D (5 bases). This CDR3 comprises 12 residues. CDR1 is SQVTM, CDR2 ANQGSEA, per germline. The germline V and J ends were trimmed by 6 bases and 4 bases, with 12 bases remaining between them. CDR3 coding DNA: TGCAGCGTGGACGGGGCTGGCTATGGCTACACCTTC. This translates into CSVDGAGYGYTF.

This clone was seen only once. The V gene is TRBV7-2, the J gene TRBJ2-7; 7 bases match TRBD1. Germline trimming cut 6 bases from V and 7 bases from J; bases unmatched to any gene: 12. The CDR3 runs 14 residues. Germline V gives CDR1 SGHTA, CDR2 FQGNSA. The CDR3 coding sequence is TGTGCCAGCAGTTATCCCGGGACAGTAGGGGAGCAGTACTTC. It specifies CASSYPGTVGEQYF.

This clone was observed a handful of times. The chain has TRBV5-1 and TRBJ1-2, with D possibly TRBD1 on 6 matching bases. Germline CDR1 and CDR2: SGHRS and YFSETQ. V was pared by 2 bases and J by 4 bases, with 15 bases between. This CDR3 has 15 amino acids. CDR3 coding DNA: TGCGCCAGCAGCTTCGGGGCAGGGGAACGCTATGGCTACACCTTC. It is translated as CASSFGAGERYGYTF.

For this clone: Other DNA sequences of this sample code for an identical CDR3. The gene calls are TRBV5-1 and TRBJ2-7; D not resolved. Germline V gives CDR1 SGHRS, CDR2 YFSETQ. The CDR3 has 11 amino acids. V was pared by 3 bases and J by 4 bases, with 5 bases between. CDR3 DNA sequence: TGCGCCAGCAGCTACGGTTACGAGCAGTACTTC. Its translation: CASSYGYEQYF. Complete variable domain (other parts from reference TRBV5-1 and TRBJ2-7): KAGVTQTPRYLIKTRGQQVTLSCSPISGHRSVSWYQQTPGQGLQFLFEYFSETQRNKGNFPGRFSGRQFSNSRSEMNVSTLELGDSALYLCASSYGYEQYFGPGTRLTVT.